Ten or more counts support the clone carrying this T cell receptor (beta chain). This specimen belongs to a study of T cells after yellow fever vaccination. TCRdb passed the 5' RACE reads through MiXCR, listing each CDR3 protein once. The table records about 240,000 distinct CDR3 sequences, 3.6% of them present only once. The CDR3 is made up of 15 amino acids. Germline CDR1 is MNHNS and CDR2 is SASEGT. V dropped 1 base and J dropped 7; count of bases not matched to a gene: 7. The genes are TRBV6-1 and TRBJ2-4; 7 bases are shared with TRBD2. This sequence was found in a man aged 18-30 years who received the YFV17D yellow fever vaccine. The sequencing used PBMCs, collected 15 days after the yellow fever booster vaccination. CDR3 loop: CASSEEWEGLNIQYF. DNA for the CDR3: TGTGCCAGCAGTGAAGAATGGGAGGGGTTGAACATTCAGTACTTC.